This T cell receptor (beta chain) was recorded in a study of CD8 T cells in ankylosing spondylitis (dated by TCRdb to about 2017). For the wider study: To find TCR variants linked to disease, the study profiled T cell receptor beta repertoires in ankylosing spondylitis patients and healthy donors. In total, the full study cohort was made up of some 110 healthy donors and 25 ankylosing spondylitis patients. Peripheral blood was sampled, and synovial fluid was also collected from ankylosing spondylitis patients.

The listed sequencing device is Illumina HiSeq 2500. Quantitative 5'-RACE with molecular barcodes was used to prepare TCR beta libraries. In the authors' own workflow: A new computational method, built on a probabilistic model of VDJ rearrangement, was used to identify disease-linked TCR variants. TCRdb applied fastp at Q25 and MiXCR to the public reads, then kept only in-frame beta chains. Every CDR3 protein is listed once, alongside the most common genes and DNA of its rows. Clone size and V and J calls follow TCRdb, not the original study. The table for this sample lists about 360,000 distinct CDR3 sequences; roughly 14% of them were counted only once. The top ten constitute about 1.1% of the sample. Concerning this clonotype itself: The antigen this receptor binds is unknown. Per-base qualities were not stored, and no clone one base away is much larger.

Germline trimming amounts to 0 bases on V and 6 bases on J, with 3 as the count of junction bases outside the gene matches. The CDR3 measures 15 amino acids from cysteine to phenylalanine. Kept here is only the CDR3 DNA, which spans 45 bases and is read in frame from base 1. Sequences SGDLS (CDR1) and YYNGEE (CDR2) are obtained from the germline V gene. General study outcomes and caveats: The disease-linked clones had a CD8+ phenotype and were found at relatively low frequencies in peripheral blood. The disease-linked clones were reported as significantly enriched in matched synovial fluid samples from ankylosing spondylitis patients. Some motif variants were previously reported in synovial fluid and blood of reactive arthritis patients, suggesting common disease-initiation mechanisms. Blood from ankylosing spondylitis patients appeared to be characterized by a TCR beta motif made up of several highly homologous amino acid variants.

The sequence was obtained from a male donor with ankylosing spondylitis or in good health (not recorded which). The chain is made from TRBV9 and TRBJ2-2; TRBD1 fits 9 bases in the junction. The material sequenced was blood, either unsorted or a sorted T cell fraction (not recorded which). The CDR3 region reads CASSVDRGLSGELFF. The nucleotides are TGTGCCAGCAGCGTAGACAGGGGGCTGTCCGGGGAGCTGTTTTTT.